The following is a T cell receptor beta chain sequence with its context. Its antigen is not identified. This sample was included in a study of T cell clones after liver transplantation. Study-level information: TCRbeta sequencing after a pre-transplant mixed lymphocyte reaction identified graft-donor-reactive clones, later tracked in post-transplant blood. Patients counted as tolerant after at least one year off all immunosuppression, enzymes not exceeding twice normal. General study results and limits: A larger donor-reactive than third-party decline suggested partial antigen-specific deletion.

The V end was cut by 2 bases, the J end by 4 bases, with 21 bases between. Germline V gene sequence: CDR1 SEHNR, CDR2 FQNEAQ (reference sequence). The CDR3 spans 17 residues. Produced via immunoSEQ multiplex PCR; TCRdb's table is partial and in-frame only. This sample has 65,000 to 80,000 clones, with 83% found just once. This TCR was sampled from a human patient who received a liver transplant. The graft donor may have given rise to some T cells. The V and J genes are TRBV7-9 and TRBJ2-7, with no clear D. Sequenced here: CD4+ T cells from blood, sampled at the 22-month timepoint. For the CDR3, the DNA is TGTGCCAGCAGCTTACCCTCTTCCACCTTAGTGAAATACGAGCAGTACTTC. Protein product: CASSLPSSTLVKYEQYF. The full variable domain, rest sourced from reference TRBV7-9 and TRBJ2-7, is DTGVSQNPRHKITKRGQNVTFRCDPISEHNRLYWYRQTLGQGPEFLTYFQNEAQLEKSRLLSDRFSAERPKGSFSTLEIQRTEQGDSAMYLCASSLPSSTLVKYEQYFGPGTRLTVT.